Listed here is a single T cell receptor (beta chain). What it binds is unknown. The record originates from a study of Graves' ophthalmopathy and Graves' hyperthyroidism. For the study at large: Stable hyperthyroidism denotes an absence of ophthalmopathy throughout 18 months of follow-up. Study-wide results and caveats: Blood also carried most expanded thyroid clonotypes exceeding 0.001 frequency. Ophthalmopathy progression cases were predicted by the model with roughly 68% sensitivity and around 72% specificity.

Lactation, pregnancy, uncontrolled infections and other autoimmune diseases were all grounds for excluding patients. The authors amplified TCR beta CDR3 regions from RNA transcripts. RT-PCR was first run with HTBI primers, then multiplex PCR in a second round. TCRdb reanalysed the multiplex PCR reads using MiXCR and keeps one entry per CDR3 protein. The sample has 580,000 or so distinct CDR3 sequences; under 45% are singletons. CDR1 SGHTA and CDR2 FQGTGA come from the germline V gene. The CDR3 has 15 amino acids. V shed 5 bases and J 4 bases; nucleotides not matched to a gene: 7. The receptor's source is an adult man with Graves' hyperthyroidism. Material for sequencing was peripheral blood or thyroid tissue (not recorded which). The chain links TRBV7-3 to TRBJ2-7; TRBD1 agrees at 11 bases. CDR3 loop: CASSIGQGAIYEQYF. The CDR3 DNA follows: TGTGCCAGCAGCATAGGACAGGGGGCAATTTACGAGCAGTACTTC. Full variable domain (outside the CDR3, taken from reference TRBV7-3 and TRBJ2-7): GAGVSQTPSNKVTEKGKYVELRCDPISGHTALYWYRQSLGQGPEFLIYFQGTGAADDSGLPNDRFFAVRPEGSVSTLKIQRTERGDSAVYLCASSIGQGAIYEQYFGPGTRLTVT.